This T cell receptor (beta chain) is drawn from a study of vaccination and CD4 T cells after COVID-19. The wider study: The post-COVID sampling time was a median approximately 3.5 months after diagnosis, ranging from 35 to 161. The stimulus for the cells was overlapping spike peptides derived from SARS-CoV-2, HCoV-NL63, HCoV-OC43 and HCoV-229E.

Sequenced with the Oncomine TCR Beta short-read assay was DNA taken from cultured CD4+ T cells. Via MiXCR, TCRdb re-called the PCR reads, giving one row per CDR3 protein. Of around 20,000 distinct CDR3 sequences listed, about 40% are singletons. Indicated treatment: approximately 9-day PBMC culture with coronavirus spike peptide pools or control peptides (ViraFEST assay). Details on this clonotype: Its antigen is unknown.

In germline, CDR1 is SNHLY, CDR2 FYNNEI. V gave up 1 base and J gave up 4 bases, with 10 bases separating them. The CDR3 runs to 14 residues. The chain couples TRBV2 to TRBJ1-2; D unclear. The clonotype was recovered from a human donor who had recovered from COVID-19. Sequenced here: CD4+ T cells from blood, cultured in vitro, sampled before SARS-CoV-2 vaccination. The CDR3 nucleotides are TGTGCCAGCAGTGAAGGCAGCTTCTCCTATGGCTACACCTTC. This sequence encodes CASSEGSFSYGYTF.